The rows below give T cell receptor beta chains drawn from one sample of a study of CD8+CD57+ T cells in acquired aplastic anemia. In TCRdb, the reads were re-called with MiXCR into one record per CDR3 protein. The sample lists 180,000 or so distinct CDR3 sequences, 46% seen once, with 2.5% to 3.5% in the top ten. Source material: sorted CD4+, CD8+, or CD8+CD57+ T cells (not recorded which) from PBMCs. The receptors stem from a human donor in good health. CDR3s include the opening cysteine and the closing phenylalanine or tryptophan. D genes are given only for firm matches. Only part of the rows carry a size: once, few, many, or a class if the clone is expanded.

d_gene | abundance | j_gene | v_gene | len | CDR3nt | CDR3aa
NA | NA | TRBJ1-2 | TRBV25-1 | 15 | TGTGCCAGCAGTGACCCTGGACGTGCTAACTATGGCTACACCTTC | CASSDPGRANYGYTF
TRBD1 | many | TRBJ2-5 | TRBV7-8 | 16 | TGTGCCAGCAGCTCCTCCCGGGACAGGGTAGTAGAGACCCAGTACTTC | CASSSSRDRVVETQYF
NA | few | TRBJ2-5 | TRBV30 | 15 | TGTGCCTGGAGTGTACAGGCAGGGGTAGGCGAGACCCAGTACTTC | CAWSVQAGVGETQYF
NA | NA | TRBJ2-1 | TRBV7-3 | 16 | TGTGCCAGCAGCTTGAATACAGGGACTTTGGGCAATGAGCAGTTCTTC | CASSLNTGTLGNEQFF
NA | NA | TRBJ2-1 | TRBV6-1 | 13 | TGTGCCAGCAGTGAAGGGGACTACAATGAGCAGTTCTTC | CASSEGDYNEQFF
TRBD2 | NA | TRBJ2-1 | TRBV5-1 | 15 | TGCGCCAGCAGCCCTACCCAAGCGGGAGTCGGTGAGCAGTTCTTC | CASSPTQAGVGEQFF
NA | many | TRBJ1-2 | TRBV12-3/TRBV12-4 | 15 | TGTGCCAGCAGTTTAGGAGGGGCCAGTAACTATGGCTACACCTTC | CASSLGGASNYGYTF
TRBD1 | many | TRBJ2-7 | TRBV12-3/TRBV12-4 | 15 | TGTGCCAGCAGTCAGCTGGGACAGGTGATCTACGAGCAGTACTTC | CASSQLGQVIYEQYF
NA | few | TRBJ2-5 | TRBV24-1 | 13 | TGTGCCACCAGTGATTTGACGGAAGAGACCCAGTACTTC | CATSDLTEETQYF
NA | NA | TRBJ2-1 | TRBV3-1 | 17 | TGTGCCAGCAGCCACCAAAGGGGGGGAGCCCCCTACAATGAGCAGTTCTTC | CASSHQRGGAPYNEQFF
TRBD2 | many | TRBJ2-1 | TRBV12-3/TRBV12-4 | 16 | TGTGCCAGCAGTCCCCGGGGGACTAGCGGGAGCGATGAGCAGTTCTTC | CASSPRGTSGSDEQFF
NA | once | TRBJ1-1 | TRBV15 | 13 | TGTGCCACCAGCAGAGATCGAGTGACTGAAGCTTTCTTT | CATSRDRVTEAFF
NA | many | TRBJ2-7 | TRBV5-1 | 16 | TGCGCCAGCAGCTTGGGGTACAGTGGAGCCTCCTACGAGCAGTACTTC | CASSLGYSGASYEQYF
NA | NA | TRBJ2-7 | TRBV6-5 | 13 | TGTGCCAGCAGTTACCCCCTGTCCTACGAGCAGTACTTC | CASSYPLSYEQYF
NA | many | TRBJ2-7 | TRBV6-6 | 14 | TGTGCCAGCAGTTACTCGAGGACGGGTTACGAGCAGTACTTC | CASSYSRTGYEQYF
NA | NA | TRBJ2-3 | TRBV2 | 19 | TGTGCCAGCAGTGTAGAAGACACAGGAGAGGGACACACCACAGATACGCAGTATTTT | CASSVEDTGEGHTTDTQYF
NA | many | TRBJ2-2 | TRBV29-1 | 15 | TGCAGCGCCGCGGAGAGCGGGCCGCTAACCGGGGAGCTGTTTTTT | CSAAESGPLTGELFF
NA | NA | TRBJ1-2 | TRBV12-3/TRBV12-4 | 14 | TGTGCCAGCAGTTTCGTTTTCTCAAACTATGGCTACACCTTC | CASSFVFSNYGYTF
NA | many | TRBJ2-7 | TRBV6-1 | 16 | TGTGCCAGCAGTGAAGACCCACCCGACAGAACCTACGAGCAGTACTTC | CASSEDPPDRTYEQYF
NA | few | TRBJ2-5 | TRBV7-6 | 14 | TGTGCCAGCAGCTTAGAACCCCCGCAAGAGACCCAGTACTTC | CASSLEPPQETQYF
NA | NA | TRBJ1-4 | TRBV2 | 14 | TGTGCCAGTAAGGGTTGGGCAGGTCCTGAAAAACTGTTTTTT | CASKGWAGPEKLFF
TRBD2 | many | TRBJ2-1 | TRBV5-5 | 14 | TGTGCCAGCAGCACACTAGCGGAGTACAATGAGCAGTTCTTC | CASSTLAEYNEQFF
NA | NA | TRBJ2-1 | TRBV7-2 | 13 | TGTGCCAGCAGCTTACGCCCCAACAATGAGCAGTTCTTC | CASSLRPNNEQFF
TRBD2 | many | TRBJ2-3 | TRBV20-1 | 20 | TGCAGTGCTAGAGCACCACCCCCGGGACTAGCGGGAGTCGTCACAGATACGCAGTATTTT | CSARAPPPGLAGVVTDTQYF
TRBD1 | NA | TRBJ2-1 | TRBV27 | 14 | TGTGCCAGCAGTCCCGAGGACAGGGGGCCTGAGCAGTTCTTC | CASSPEDRGPEQFF
NA | NA | TRBJ2-5 | TRBV7-7 | 14 | TGTGCCAGCAGCTTAGGCGGGATGGCAGAGACCCAGTACTTC | CASSLGGMAETQYF
TRBD1 | many | TRBJ1-4 | TRBV15 | 15 | TGTGCCACCAGCAGAACCGGGACAGGGGGTGAAAAACTGTTTTTT | CATSRTGTGGEKLFF
NA | few | TRBJ1-4 | TRBV6-1 | 15 | TGTGCCAGCAGTGATGAGGGGACACCTAATGAAAAACTGTTTTTT | CASSDEGTPNEKLFF
NA | NA | TRBJ2-1 | TRBV15 | 13 | TGTGCCACCAGGATGAGATCCGGGAATGAGCAGTTCTTC | CATRMRSGNEQFF
TRBD1 | many | TRBJ1-1 | TRBV9 | 14 | TGTGCCAGCAGCAAGGGACAGGGGGCCACTGAAGCTTTCTTT | CASSKGQGATEAFF
TRBD2 | NA | TRBJ2-1 | TRBV7-9 | 15 | TGTGCCAGCAGCATAACTAGCGGTCAATACAATGCGCAGTTCTTC | CASSITSGQYNAQFF
NA | many | TRBJ2-5 | TRBV24-1 | 14 | TGTGCCACCAGTGATCCTAGGGTTGACGAGACCCAGTACTTC | CATSDPRVDETQYF
NA | NA | TRBJ2-1 | TRBV6-1 | 14 | TGTGCCAGCGTAAGCTTCCAGGGAGTCAATGAGCAGTTCTTC | CASVSFQGVNEQFF
NA | NA | TRBJ2-7 | TRBV7-2 | 15 | TGTGCCAGCAGCTTAGCGCTGGACAGCTCCTACGAGCAGTACTTC | CASSLALDSSYEQYF
NA | once | TRBJ1-6 | TRBV20-1 | 16 | TGCAGTGCTCCGACGGCAGGGTTGGCTCTGGATTCACCCCTCCACTTT | CSAPTAGLALDSPLHF
TRBD1 | many | TRBJ1-6 | TRBV30 | 16 | TGTGCCTGGTCATCGGGACAGCTTCACTATAATTCACCCCTCCACTTT | CAWSSGQLHYNSPLHF
TRBD2 | NA | TRBJ2-1 | TRBV15 | 16 | TGTGCCACCAGCAGTCCCGGGACTAGCTCCTACAATGAGCAGTTCTTC | CATSSPGTSSYNEQFF
NA | NA | TRBJ1-2 | TRBV7-8 | 14 | TGTGCCAGCAGCCCCTCGGGAGGGAGTCGTGGCTACACCTTC | CASSPSGGSRGYTF
NA | NA | TRBJ2-5 | TRBV7-2 | 13 | TGTGCCAGCGGGGGCGCGGTGAGGGAGACCCAGTACTTC | CASGGAVRETQYF
TRBD2 | NA | TRBJ2-4 | TRBV18 | 16 | TGTGCCAGCTCGGCGGGACTAGCAGTAGCCAAAAACATTCAGTACTTC | CASSAGLAVAKNIQYF
TRBD2 | NA | TRBJ2-3 | TRBV2 | 16 | TGTGCCAGCAGGGAGACTAGCGGGAGGCCCACAGATACGCAGTATTTT | CASRETSGRPTDTQYF
TRBD1 | many | TRBJ1-1 | TRBV5-1 | 16 | TGCGCCAGCAGCTTTAGGTTAGGGGGCGTGAACACTGAAGCTTTCTTT | CASSFRLGGVNTEAFF
TRBD2 | many | TRBJ2-1 | TRBV12-3/TRBV12-4 | 14 | TGTGCCAGCAGTTTCAAGGCGGGAGGCACTGAGCAGTTCTTC | CASSFKAGGTEQFF